This passage covers 6 T cell receptor beta chains from one sample sequenced in a study of T-cell reconstitution after alpha-beta-depleted transplantation in children. The library targeted TCRbeta and was prepared with unique molecular identifiers. MiXCR, applied by TCRdb to the PCR reads, yields one record per CDR3 protein. The sample comprises some 830,000 distinct CDR3 sequences, 16% of which are singletons, and around 4.5% rests with the top ten. The specimen comprised PBMCs, mostly from graft donor cells, sampled 360 days after TCRalphabeta/CD19-depleted stem cell transplant. The receptors come from a male patient aged 5 to 17 who had a stem cell transplant for acute lymphoblastic leukemia, so the T cells may come from the graft donor.

This clonotype showed up just a few times. The gene calls are TRBV6-5 and TRBJ2-7; a weak D match, TRBD1 (5 bases). The V gene's germline CDR1 is MNHEY and CDR2 SVGAGI. CDR3 length: 13 amino acids. V was cut by 3 bases and J by 5 bases, with 11 bases left in between. CDR3 loop: CASSYNRLHEQYF. The CDR3 DNA sequence: TGTGCCAGCAGTTATAACAGGTTGCACGAGCAGTACTTC.

This rearrangement joins TRBV18 to TRBJ1-4, with D tentatively TRBD1 (6 bases). The V end lost 3 bases, the J end lost 5 bases, and 19 bases lay between the germline ends. The CDR3 extends over 17 amino acids. Germline CDR1 reads KGHSH; CDR2 reads LQKENI. The CDR3 DNA is TGTGCCAGCTCACCCTACCAGGTGACAGGCGGAAATGAAAAACTGTTTTTT. The encoded protein is CASSPYQVTGGNEKLFF.

This chain connects TRBV4-1 to TRBJ2-7; D might be TRBD2 (6 bases). The CDR3 consists of 16 residues. Germline V gene data show CDR1 as MGHRA and CDR2 as YSYEKL. Trimming took off 1 base at V and 2 bases at J, with 15 bases between the two ends. The CDR3 DNA sequence: TGCGCCAGCAGCCAAGTACCCGGGACTCCGACCTACGAGCAGTACTTC. As protein: CASSQVPGTPTYEQYF.

This clonotype was seen only a few times. The V call is TRBV12-3 or TRBV12-4, the J call TRBJ2-1; D unclear. The V and J ends lost 5 bases and 6 bases respectively, with 14 bases between them. This CDR3 is 14 amino acids long. This chain's CDR3 is CASSTRGLRNEQFF. CDR3 in DNA: TGTGCCAGCAGTACCCGTGGGCTCCGCAATGAGCAGTTCTTC.

The chain is built from TRBV12-3 or TRBV12-4 and TRBJ2-1; 10 nucleotides line up with TRBD2. The trim removed 3 bases at V and 8 bases at J, leaving 10 bases unmatched. The CDR3 consists of 16 residues. CDR3: CASSLGTAGGPDEQFF. CDR3 nucleotides: TGTGCCAGCAGTTTGGGGACAGCGGGAGGGCCCGATGAGCAGTTCTTC.

This clonotype occurred a few times. This rearrangement joins TRBV6-5 to TRBJ2-3, with D hard to call. This CDR3 spans 14 amino acids. Per germline, CDR1 MNHEY and CDR2 SVGAGI. Trimming stripped 0 bases from V and 6 bases from J, with 10 bases between. The CDR3 region has the DNA TGTGCCAGCAGTTACTCTCCCCTCTCTGATACGCAGTATTTT. Protein product: CASSYSPLSDTQYF.